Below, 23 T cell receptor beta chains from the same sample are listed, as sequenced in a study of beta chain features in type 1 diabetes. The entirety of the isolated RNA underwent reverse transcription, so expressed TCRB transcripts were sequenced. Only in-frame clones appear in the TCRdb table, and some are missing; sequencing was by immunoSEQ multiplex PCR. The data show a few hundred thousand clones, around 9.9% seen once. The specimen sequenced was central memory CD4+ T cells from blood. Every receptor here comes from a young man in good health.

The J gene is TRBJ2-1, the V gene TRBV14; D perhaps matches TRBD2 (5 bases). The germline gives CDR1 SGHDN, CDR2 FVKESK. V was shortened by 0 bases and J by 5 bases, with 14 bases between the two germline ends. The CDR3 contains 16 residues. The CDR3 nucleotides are TGTGCCAGCAGCCAAGAGGTCACAGCGGCGAACAATGAGCAGTTCTTC. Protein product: CASSQEVTAANNEQFF.

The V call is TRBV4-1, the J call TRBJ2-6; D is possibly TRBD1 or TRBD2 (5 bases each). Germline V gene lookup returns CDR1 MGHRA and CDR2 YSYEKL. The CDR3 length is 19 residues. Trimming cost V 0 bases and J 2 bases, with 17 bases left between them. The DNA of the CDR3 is TGCGCCAGCAGCCAAGATGGGGCAGGGACCGCCGCTGGGGCCAACGTCCTGACTTTC. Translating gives CASSQDGAGTAAGANVLTF.

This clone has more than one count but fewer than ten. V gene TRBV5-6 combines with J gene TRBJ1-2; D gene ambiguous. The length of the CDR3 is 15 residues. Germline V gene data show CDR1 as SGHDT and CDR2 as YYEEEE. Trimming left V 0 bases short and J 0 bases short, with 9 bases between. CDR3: CASSLERVTNYGYTF. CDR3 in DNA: TGTGCCAGCAGCTTGGAAAGAGTTACTAACTATGGCTACACCTTC.

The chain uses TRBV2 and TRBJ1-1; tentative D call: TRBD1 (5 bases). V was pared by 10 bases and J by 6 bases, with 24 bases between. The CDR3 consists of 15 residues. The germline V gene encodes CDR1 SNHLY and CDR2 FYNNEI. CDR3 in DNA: TGTGCCAACTCGCCCCGCGGGCAGGGTGAGGCTGAAGCTTTCTTT. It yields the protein CANSPRGQGEAEAFF.

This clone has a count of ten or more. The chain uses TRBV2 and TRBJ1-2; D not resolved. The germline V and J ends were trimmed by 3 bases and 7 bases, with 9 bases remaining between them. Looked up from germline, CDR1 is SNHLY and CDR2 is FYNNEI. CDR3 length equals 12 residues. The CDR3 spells CASSDGGFGYTF. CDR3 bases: TGTGCCAGCAGTGATGGAGGGTTTGGCTACACCTTC.

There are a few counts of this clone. CDR3: CSARYNNEQFF. CDR3 DNA sequence: TGCAGTGCCAGATATAACAATGAGCAGTTCTTC. J is TRBJ2-1 and V is TRBV20-1, with D unresolved. Germline V lookup: CDR1 DFQATT, CDR2 SNEGSKA (reference sequence). The V end lost 6 bases, the J end lost 5 bases, and 8 bases lay between the germline ends. The CDR3 loop spans 11 amino acids.

The CDR3 sequence: CAWSVGQGKYF. In DNA, the CDR3 is TGTGCCTGGAGTGTTGGACAGGGGAAGTACTTC. V gene TRBV30 combines with J gene TRBJ2-7, with TRBD1 matching 9 bases. J lost 11 bases, V lost 0 bases, and 2 bases had no gene match. Germline CDR1 GTSNPN, CDR2 SVGIG (reference sequence). This CDR3 is 11 amino acids long.

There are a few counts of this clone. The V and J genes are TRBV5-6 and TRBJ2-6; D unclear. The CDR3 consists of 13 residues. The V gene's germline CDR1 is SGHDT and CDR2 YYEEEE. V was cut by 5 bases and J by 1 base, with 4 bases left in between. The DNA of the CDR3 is TGTGCCAGCAGACCTTCTGGGGCCAACGTCCTGACTTTC. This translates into CASRPSGANVLTF. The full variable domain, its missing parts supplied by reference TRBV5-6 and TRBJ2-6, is DAGVTQSPTHLIKTRGQQVTLRCSPKSGHDTVSWYQQALGQGPQFIFQYYEEEERQRGNFPDRFSGHQFPNYSSELNVNALLLGDSALYLCASRPSGANVLTFGAGSRLTVL.

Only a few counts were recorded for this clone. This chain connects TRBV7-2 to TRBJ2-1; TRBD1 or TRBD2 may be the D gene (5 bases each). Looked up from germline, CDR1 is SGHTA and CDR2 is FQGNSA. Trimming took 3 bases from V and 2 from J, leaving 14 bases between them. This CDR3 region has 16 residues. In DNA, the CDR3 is TGTGCCAGCAGCTTTGGAACCGGGACCCCCTACAATGAGCAGTTCTTC. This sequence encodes CASSFGTGTPYNEQFF. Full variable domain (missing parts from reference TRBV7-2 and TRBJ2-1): GAGVSQSPSNKVTEKGKDVELRCDPISGHTALYWYRQSLGQGLEFLIYFQGNSAPDKSGLPSDRFSAERTGGSVSTLTIQRTQQEDSAVYLCASSFGTGTPYNEQFFGPGTRLTVL.

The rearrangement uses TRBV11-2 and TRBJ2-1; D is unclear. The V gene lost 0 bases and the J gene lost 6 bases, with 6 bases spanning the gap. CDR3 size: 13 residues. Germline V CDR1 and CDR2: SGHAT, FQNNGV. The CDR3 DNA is TGTGCCAGCAGCTTAGATACCGCCAATGAGCAGTTCTTC. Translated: CASSLDTANEQFF.

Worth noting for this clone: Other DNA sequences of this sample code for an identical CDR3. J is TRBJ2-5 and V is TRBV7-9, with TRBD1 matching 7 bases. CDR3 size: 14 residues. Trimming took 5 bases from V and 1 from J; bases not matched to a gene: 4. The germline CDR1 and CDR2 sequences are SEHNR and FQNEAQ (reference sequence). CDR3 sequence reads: CASSLGTVQETQYF. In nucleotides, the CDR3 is TGTGCCAGCAGCCTAGGGACAGTCCAAGAGACCCAGTACTTC. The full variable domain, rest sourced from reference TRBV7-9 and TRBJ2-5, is DTGVSQNPRHKITKRGQNVTFRCDPISEHNRLYWYRQTLGQGPEFLTYFQNEAQLEKSRLLSDRFSAERPKGSFSTLEIQRTEQGDSAMYLCASSLGTVQETQYFGPGTRLLVL.

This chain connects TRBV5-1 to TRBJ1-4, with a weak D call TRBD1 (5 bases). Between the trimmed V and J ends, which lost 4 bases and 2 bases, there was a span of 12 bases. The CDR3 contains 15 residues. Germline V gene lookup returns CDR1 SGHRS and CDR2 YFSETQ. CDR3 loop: CASSPQGHTNEKLFF. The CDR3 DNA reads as TGCGCCAGCAGCCCGCAAGGACATACTAATGAAAAACTGTTTTTT.

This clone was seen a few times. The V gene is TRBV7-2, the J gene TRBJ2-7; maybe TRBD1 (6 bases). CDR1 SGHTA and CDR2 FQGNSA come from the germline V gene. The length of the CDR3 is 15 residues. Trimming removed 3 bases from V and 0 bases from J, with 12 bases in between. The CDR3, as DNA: TGTGCCAGCAGCTTGGGGGCCCAGAGCTCCTACGAGCAGTACTTC. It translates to CASSLGAQSSYEQYF. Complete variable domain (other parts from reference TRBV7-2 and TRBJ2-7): GAGVSQSPSNKVTEKGKDVELRCDPISGHTALYWYRQSLGQGLEFLIYFQGNSAPDKSGLPSDRFSAERTGGSVSTLTIQRTQQEDSAVYLCASSLGAQSSYEQYFGPGTRLTVT.

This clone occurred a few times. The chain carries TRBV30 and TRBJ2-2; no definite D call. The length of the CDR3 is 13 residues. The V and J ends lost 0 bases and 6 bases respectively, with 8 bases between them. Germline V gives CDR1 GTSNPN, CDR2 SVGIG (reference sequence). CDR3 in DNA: TGTGCCTGGAGTGTAAGGCAGGCCGGGGAGCTGTTTTTT. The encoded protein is CAWSVRQAGELFF.

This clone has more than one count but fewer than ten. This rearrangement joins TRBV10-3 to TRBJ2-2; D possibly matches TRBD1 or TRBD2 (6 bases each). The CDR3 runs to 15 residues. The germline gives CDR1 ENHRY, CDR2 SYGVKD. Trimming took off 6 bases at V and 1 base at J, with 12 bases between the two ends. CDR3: CAIREGGRNTGELFF. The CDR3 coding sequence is TGTGCCATCAGAGAAGGGGGGCGGAACACCGGGGAGCTGTTTTTT.

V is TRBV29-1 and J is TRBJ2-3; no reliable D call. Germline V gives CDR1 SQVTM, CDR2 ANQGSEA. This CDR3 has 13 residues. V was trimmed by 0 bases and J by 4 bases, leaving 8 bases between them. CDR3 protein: CSVEDNRADTQYF. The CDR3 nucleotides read TGCAGCGTTGAAGATAATCGGGCAGATACGCAGTATTTT.

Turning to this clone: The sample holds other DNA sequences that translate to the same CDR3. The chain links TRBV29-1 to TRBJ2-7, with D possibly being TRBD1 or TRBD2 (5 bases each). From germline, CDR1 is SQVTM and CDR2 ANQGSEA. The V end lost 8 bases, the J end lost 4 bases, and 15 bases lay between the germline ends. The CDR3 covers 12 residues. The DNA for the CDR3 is TGCAGCATCCGGGACCCATCATACGAGCAGTACTTC. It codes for CSIRDPSYEQYF.

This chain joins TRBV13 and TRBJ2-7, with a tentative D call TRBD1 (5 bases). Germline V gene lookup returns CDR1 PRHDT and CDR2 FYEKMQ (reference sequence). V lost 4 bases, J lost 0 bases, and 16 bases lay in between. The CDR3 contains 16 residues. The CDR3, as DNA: TGTGCCAGCAGCTCGGCCGGACCTAGGGGCTCCTACGAGCAGTACTTC. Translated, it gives CASSSAGPRGSYEQYF. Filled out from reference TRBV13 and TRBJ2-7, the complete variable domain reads AAGVIQSPRHLIKEKRETATLKCYPIPRHDTVYWYQQGPGQDPQFLISFYEKMQSDKGSIPDRFSAQQFSDYHSELNMSSLELGDSALYFCASSSAGPRGSYEQYFGPGTRLTVT.

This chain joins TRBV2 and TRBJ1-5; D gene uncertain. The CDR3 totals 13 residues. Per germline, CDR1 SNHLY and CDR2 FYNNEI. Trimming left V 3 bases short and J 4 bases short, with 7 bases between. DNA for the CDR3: TGTGCCAGCAGTGACAGTGAGAATCAGCCCCAGCATTTT. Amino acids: CASSDSENQPQHF.

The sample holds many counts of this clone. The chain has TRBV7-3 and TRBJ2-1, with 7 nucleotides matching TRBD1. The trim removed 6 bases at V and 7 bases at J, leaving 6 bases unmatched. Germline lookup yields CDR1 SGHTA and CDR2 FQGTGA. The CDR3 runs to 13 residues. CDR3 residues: CASSEDRVNEQFF. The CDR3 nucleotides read TGTGCCAGCAGTGAAGACAGGGTTAATGAGCAGTTCTTC. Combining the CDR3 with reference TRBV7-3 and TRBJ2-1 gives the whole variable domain GAGVSQTPSNKVTEKGKYVELRCDPISGHTALYWYRQSLGQGPEFLIYFQGTGAADDSGLPNDRFFAVRPEGSVSTLKIQRTERGDSAVYLCASSEDRVNEQFFGPGTRLTVL.

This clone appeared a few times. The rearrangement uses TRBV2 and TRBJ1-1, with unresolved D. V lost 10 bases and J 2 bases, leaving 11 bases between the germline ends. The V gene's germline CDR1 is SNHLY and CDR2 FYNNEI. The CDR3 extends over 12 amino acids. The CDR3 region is CATQRKNTEAFF. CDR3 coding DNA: TGTGCCACACAGAGAAAAAACACTGAAGCTTTCTTT.

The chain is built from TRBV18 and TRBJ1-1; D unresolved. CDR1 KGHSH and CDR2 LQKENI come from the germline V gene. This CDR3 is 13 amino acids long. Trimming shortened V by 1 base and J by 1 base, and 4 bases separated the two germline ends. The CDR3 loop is CASSPQWNTEAFF. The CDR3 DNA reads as TGTGCCAGCTCACCACAGTGGAACACTGAAGCTTTCTTT.

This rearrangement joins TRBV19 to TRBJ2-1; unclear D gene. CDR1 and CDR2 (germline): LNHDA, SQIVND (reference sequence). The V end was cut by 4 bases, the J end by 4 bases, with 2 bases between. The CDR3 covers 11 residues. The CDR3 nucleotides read TGTGCCAGTAGTAATTACAATGAGCAGTTCTTC. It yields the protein CASSNYNEQFF.